The 18 T cell receptor beta chains in this list originate from one sample, sequenced in a study of tumor and adjacent non-tumor tissue in lung cancer. This sample's RNA came from whole unsorted tissue. Distant lung tissue was collected more than 3 cm away from the tumor edge. The library came from three nested PCR rounds adapted from ARM-PCR protocols. TCRdb independently ran MiXCR on the multiplex PCR reads; one entry per CDR3 protein. Of some 70,000 distinct CDR3 sequences in the sample, under 70% were seen once. Sequenced input: distant non-tumor lung tissue. The origin of the receptors is a woman in her 50s with non-small cell lung cancer.

About this clonotype itself: This may come from a read error, since a much larger clone is one base off. The CDR3 bases are TGCGGTGCTAGAGCCGGACTAGCGGGAGGAGGAAGGGGGACCGGGAAGCTGTTTTTT. Translated: CGARAGLAGGGRGTGKLFF. J is TRBJ2-2 and V is TRBV20-1, with 14 positions matching TRBD2. In germline, CDR1 is DFQATT, CDR2 SNEGSKA (reference sequence). The CDR3 is 19 residues long.

Details on this clonotype: The junction shows a germline mismatch at one end, possibly a read error. The V call is TRBV29-1, the J call TRBJ2-5; 9 bases agree with TRBD2. The CDR3 spans 16 residues. Germline V gene data show CDR1 as SQVTM and CDR2 as ANQGSEA. DNA of the CDR3: TGCTGCGTCGCGGTCAATAGCGGGAGTGTTGTGGAGACCCAGTACTTC. Protein: CCVAVNSGSVVETQYF.

On this clonotype: A much larger clone is a single base away; this may be a read error. The chain employs TRBV20-1 and TRBJ2-3; D is perhaps TRBD1 (6 bases). V was cut by 0 bases and J by 2 bases, with 12 bases left in between. Germline V gives CDR1 DFQATT, CDR2 SNEGSKA (reference sequence). The CDR3 is made up of 15 amino acids. This CDR3 is CSARDRTDTTDTQYF. The CDR3 DNA sequence: TGCAGTGCTAGAGATCGGACAGATACCACAGATACGCAGTATTTT.

Note on this clonotype: The germline gene is not matched at one end of the junction; a read error may be the cause. The rearrangement uses TRBV11-2 and TRBJ2-2; possibly TRBD2 for D (6 bases). CDR1 and CDR2 from the germline V gene are SGHAT and FQNNGV. There are 17 residues in the CDR3. In DNA form, the CDR3 reads TGTGCCAGCAGTTTGGGGGGTAGCAGAATTTCCACCGGGGAGCCGTTTTTT. Amino acids: CASSLGGSRISTGEPFF.

A note on this clonotype: A much larger clone differs by one base, so this may be a read error. Here the CDR3 reads CASNSSGSGSCNEQFF. DNA of the CDR3: TGTGCCAGCAATTCAAGCGGGAGTGGTTCCTGCAATGAGCAGTTCTTC. The chain couples TRBV6-5 to TRBJ2-1; 8 bases are a match to TRBD2. Germline CDR1 reads MNHEY; CDR2 reads SVGAGI. The length of the CDR3 is 16 residues.

V usage is TRBV28 and J usage is TRBJ2-2; D ambiguous. The CDR3 runs to 15 residues. Trimming shortened V by 3 bases and J by 1 base, and 9 bases separated the two germline ends. Per germline, CDR1 MDHEN and CDR2 SYDVKM. DNA of the CDR3: TGTGCCAGCAGTTTTCTGGCGCTGAACACCGGGGAGCTGTTTTTT. The encoded protein is CASSFLALNTGELFF.

The table lists this clonotype with many counts. The chain employs TRBV6-5 and TRBJ1-1; TRBD1 is a possible D gene (5 bases). Germline CDR1 reads MNHEY; CDR2 reads SVGAGI. Trimming took off 4 bases at V and 0 bases at J, with 15 bases between the two ends. This CDR3 is built from 16 residues. CDR3 DNA: TGTGCCAGCAGTTCACCGGGGACGGACATGAACACTGAAGCTTTCTTT. Protein sequence: CASSSPGTDMNTEAFF.

V and J are TRBV28 and TRBJ1-2; 11 nucleotides align to TRBD1. Germline V gene sequence: CDR1 MDHEN, CDR2 SYDVKM. This CDR3 comprises 14 residues. V lost 4 bases and J lost 7; bases outside the gene matches: 5. The CDR3 loop reads CASSSGQGARGYTF. Here the CDR3 DNA reads TGTGCCAGCAGTTCCGGACAGGGGGCTCGTGGCTACACCTTC.

Remarks on this clonotype: Germline and junction disagree at one end, which may indicate a read error. This rearrangement joins TRBV11-1 to TRBJ2-7; 10 bases are shared with TRBD2. This CDR3 contains 15 residues. Germline V gives CDR1 SGHAT, CDR2 FQDESV (reference sequence). CDR3 DNA sequence: TGTACCAGTAGCGTCGGACTAGCGGCCTCCTACGAGCAGTACTTC. The encoded protein is CTSSVGLAASYEQYF.

J is TRBJ2-7 and V is TRBV7-8; D remains unclear. Looked up from germline, CDR1 is SGHVS and CDR2 is FQNEAQ. Trimming removed 4 bases from V and 5 bases from J, with 15 bases in between. CDR3 length: 14 amino acids. CDR3 in amino acids: CASSSSPASHEQYF. Here the CDR3 DNA reads TGTGCCAGCAGCTCCTCACCGGCTTCCCACGAGCAGTACTTC.

The chain joins TRBV11-2 to TRBJ1-6; D unresolved. The CDR3 consists of 13 residues. Trimming took off 1 base at V and 9 bases at J, with 7 bases between the two ends. Germline V lookup: CDR1 SGHAT, CDR2 FQNNGV. Here the CDR3 DNA reads TGTGCCAGCAGCTTAGCGGAACGTTCACCCCTCCACTTT. Translating it yields CASSLAERSPLHF.

V and J are TRBV29-1 and TRBJ2-7; D is ambiguous. In germline, CDR1 is SQVTM, CDR2 ANQGSEA. With 4 bases removed from V and 2 bases from J, the gap between germline ends came to 9 bases. The CDR3 extends over 12 amino acids. The CDR3 protein is CSVVLRPYEQYF. The DNA of the CDR3 is TGCAGCGTTGTTCTGAGACCCTACGAGCAGTACTTC.

A note on this clonotype: Compared with germline, one end of the junction differs, possibly owing to a read error. J is TRBJ2-1 and V is TRBV5-5; 8 bases match TRBD2. The V gene's germline CDR1 is SGHKS and CDR2 YYEKEE (reference sequence). The CDR3 runs to 15 residues. The CDR3 reads CASNWTSHPYNGQFF. The CDR3 DNA reads as TGTGCCAGCAACTGGACTAGCCACCCCTACAATGGGCAGTTCTTC.

The sample holds a few counts of this clonotype. The V gene is TRBV7-8, the J gene TRBJ1-1, with a tentative D call TRBD1 (6 bases). This CDR3 is 16 amino acids long. Germline lookup yields CDR1 SGHVS and CDR2 FQNEAQ. Trimming pared 2 bases from V and 4 bases from J, leaving 17 bases between. CDR3 DNA sequence: TGTGCCAGCAGCTTATATGGTTCAGGGGAGATCACTGAAGCTTTCTTT. Its protein product is CASSLYGSGEITEAFF.

This clonotype was counted many times. J is TRBJ1-4 and V is TRBV10-3; D remains ambiguous. Trimming left V 0 bases short and J 5 bases short, with 10 bases between. The CDR3 runs to 15 residues. CDR1 is ENHRY, CDR2 SYGVKD, per germline. CDR3 DNA sequence: TGTGCCATCAGTGAGTCCGGCATAACAAATGAAAAACTGTTTTTT. This encodes CAISESGITNEKLFF.

The chain recombines TRBV20-1 with TRBJ2-7; D remains ambiguous. Trimming removed 6 bases from V and 0 bases from J, with 18 bases in between. Germline lookup yields CDR1 DFQATT and CDR2 SNEGSKA (reference sequence). This CDR3 comprises 15 residues. The CDR3 region has the DNA TGCAGTGCAGACATGAGTCACACGCCCTCCTACGAGCAGTACTTC. It codes for CSADMSHTPSYEQYF.

The chain is built from TRBV24-1 and TRBJ2-3; 11 positions match TRBD2. With V trimmed by 4 bases and J by 6 bases, 8 bases remained unmatched. There are 16 residues in the CDR3. Looked up from germline, CDR1 is KGHDR and CDR2 is SFDVKD. The chain's CDR3 is CATSESASGRFDTQYF. The CDR3 DNA sequence: TGTGCCACCAGTGAGTCGGCTAGCGGGAGGTTTGATACGCAGTATTTT.

The chain links TRBV12-3 or TRBV12-4 to TRBJ2-7; possibly TRBD1 for D (6 bases). CDR3 length: 11 residues. In nucleotides, the CDR3 is TGTGGCGTAGGCAGGGGATACGAGCAGTACTTC. Translation gives CGVGRGYEQYF.